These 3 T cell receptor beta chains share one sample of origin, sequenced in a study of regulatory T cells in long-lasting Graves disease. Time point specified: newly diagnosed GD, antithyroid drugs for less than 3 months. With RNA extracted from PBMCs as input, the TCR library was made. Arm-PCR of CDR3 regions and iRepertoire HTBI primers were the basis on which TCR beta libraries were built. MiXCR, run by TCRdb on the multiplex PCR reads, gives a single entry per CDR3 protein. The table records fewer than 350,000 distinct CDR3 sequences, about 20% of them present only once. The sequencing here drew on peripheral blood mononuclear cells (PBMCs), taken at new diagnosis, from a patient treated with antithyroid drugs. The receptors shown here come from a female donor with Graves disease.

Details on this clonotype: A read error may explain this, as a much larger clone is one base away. The CDR3 DNA is TGTGCCAGCAGCTTTGGGGGCGTGAGGGACGGGCAGTACTTC. It codes for CASSFGGVRDGQYF. The rearrangement uses TRBV5-5 and TRBJ2-7, with D tentatively TRBD1 (6 bases). The CDR3 contains 14 residues. V dropped 2 bases and J dropped 9 bases, with 18 bases sitting between them. Germline CDR1 SGHKS, CDR2 YYEKEE (reference sequence).

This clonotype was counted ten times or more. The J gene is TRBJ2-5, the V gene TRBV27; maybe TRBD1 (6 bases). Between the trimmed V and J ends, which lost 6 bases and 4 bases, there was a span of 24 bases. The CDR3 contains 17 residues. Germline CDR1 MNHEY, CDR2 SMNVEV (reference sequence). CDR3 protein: CASSLWGTTGGGETQYF. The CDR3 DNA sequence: TGTGCCAGCAGCCTTTGGGGAACGACAGGTGGAGGAGAGACCCAGTACTTC.

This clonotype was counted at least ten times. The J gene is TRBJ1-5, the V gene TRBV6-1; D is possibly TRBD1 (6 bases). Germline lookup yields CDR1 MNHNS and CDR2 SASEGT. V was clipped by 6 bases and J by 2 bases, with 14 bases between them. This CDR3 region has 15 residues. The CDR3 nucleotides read TGTGCCAGCAGGATGGGACACTTAGGCAATCAGCCCCAGCATTTT. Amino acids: CASRMGHLGNQPQHF.